The clone carrying this TCR beta chain was observed a handful of times. Its cognate antigen is unknown. Using viral peptide pools, the ViraFEST assay grew out antigen-specific CD4+ T cells prior to sequencing. A 10-day culture period preceded the isolation of CD4+ T cells. Days 3 and 7 saw half the medium replaced with IL-2 medium. Germline lookup yields CDR1 SGHTA and CDR2 FQGNSA. The CDR3 sequence is 14 residues long. The V gene lost 1 base and the J gene lost 2 bases, with 8 bases spanning the gap. The entry originates in a study of vaccination effects on CD4 cells after COVID-19. Repertoires were generated with immunoSEQ multiplex PCR, while TCRdb's copy carries only in-frame clones and drops some. The data hold approximately 87,000 clones, with about 70% observed a single time.

The source is a human donor who received a COVID-19 vaccine. The specimen comprised CD4+ T cells from PBMCs cultured with HCoV-229E spike peptides, sampled before COVID-19 vaccination. The chain couples TRBV7-2 to TRBJ1-2; D not certain. CDR3 sequence: CASSLVGLNYGYTF. CDR3 in DNA: TGTGCCAGCAGCTTAGTTGGCCTCAACTATGGCTACACCTTC.